This record looks at one T cell receptor beta chain sequence and its context. Measured with immunoSEQ multiplex PCR; TCRdb has only the in-frame clones, and not every one. The sample includes tens of thousands of clones, nearly 95% seen only once; the top ten take roughly 0.28%. These data come from a study of technical replicates of blood from several donors. J gave up 4 bases and V 8 bases, and 14 bases lay outside the gene matches. CDR1 is MDHEN and CDR2 is SYDVKM in the germline V gene. The CDR3 runs to 15 residues. The origin of this receptor is a human donor in good health. The source material was T cells isolated from PBMCs. This chain connects TRBV28 to TRBJ2-7; 7 positions match TRBD1. DNA for the CDR3: TGTGCCAGCGATAGGGGGCCTGGGGTCGGATACGAGCAGTACTTC. This sequence encodes CASDRGPGVGYEQYF.